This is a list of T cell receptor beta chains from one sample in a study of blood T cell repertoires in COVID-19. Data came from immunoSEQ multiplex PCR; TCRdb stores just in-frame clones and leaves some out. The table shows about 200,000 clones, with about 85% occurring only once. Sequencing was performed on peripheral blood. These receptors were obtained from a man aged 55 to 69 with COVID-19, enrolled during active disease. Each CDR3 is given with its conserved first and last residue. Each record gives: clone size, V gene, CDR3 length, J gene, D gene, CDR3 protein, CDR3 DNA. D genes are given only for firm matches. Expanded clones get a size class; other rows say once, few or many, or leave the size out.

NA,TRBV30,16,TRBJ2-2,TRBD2,CAWRIPRTSGTGELFF,TGTGCCTGGAGAATACCCCGGACTAGCGGGACCGGGGAGCTGTTTTTT
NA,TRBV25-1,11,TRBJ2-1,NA,CASSEVQEQFF,TGTGCCAGCAGTGAAGTACAGGAGCAGTTCTTC
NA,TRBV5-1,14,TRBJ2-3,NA,CASSLAGMSDTQYF,TGCGCCAGCAGCTTGGCAGGAATGTCGGATACGCAGTATTTT
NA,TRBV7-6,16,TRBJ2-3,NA,CASSLVGTLSTDTQYF,TGTGCCAGCAGCTTAGTTGGGACACTTAGCACAGATACGCAGTATTTT
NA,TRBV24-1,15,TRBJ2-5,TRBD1,CATSDLSRGLETQYF,TGTGCCACCAGTGATTTAAGCAGGGGGCTGGAGACCCAGTACTTC
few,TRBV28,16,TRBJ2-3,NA,CASSSAFKLPPDTQYF,TGTGCCAGCAGTTCCGCCTTTAAGCTTCCACCAGATACGCAGTATTTT
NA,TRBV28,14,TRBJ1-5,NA,CASTLRQINQPQHF,TGTGCCAGCACCCTAAGACAGATTAATCAGCCCCAGCATTTT
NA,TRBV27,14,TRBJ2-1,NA,CASRNPLAHNEQFF,TGTGCCAGCAGGAATCCCCTCGCGCACAATGAGCAGTTCTTC
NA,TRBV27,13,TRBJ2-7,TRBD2,CASTSGTGREQYF,TGTGCCAGTACTAGCGGGACGGGCCGGGAGCAGTACTTC
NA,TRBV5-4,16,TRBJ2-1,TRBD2,CASSLALLAGVNEQFF,TGTGCCAGCAGCTTGGCGCTTCTAGCGGGAGTGAATGAGCAGTTCTTC
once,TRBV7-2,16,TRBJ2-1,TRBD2,CASSLGASGRYNEQFF,TGTGCCAGCAGCTTAGGGGCTAGCGGGAGGTACAATGAGCAGTTCTTC
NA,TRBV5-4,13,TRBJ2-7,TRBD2,CASSLAGVYEQYF,TGTGCCAGCAGTTTAGCGGGAGTCTACGAGCAGTACTTC
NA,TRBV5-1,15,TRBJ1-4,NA,CASSGGQATNEKLFF,TGCGCCAGCAGCGGCGGACAAGCAACTAATGAAAAACTGTTTTTT
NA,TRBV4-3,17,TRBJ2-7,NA,CASSQVLVTDSPYEQYF,TGCGCCAGCAGCCAAGTGCTTGTTACAGATTCCCCCTACGAGCAGTACTTC
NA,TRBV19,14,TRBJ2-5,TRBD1,CASTQTGAPETQYF,TGTGCCAGTACCCAGACAGGGGCCCCAGAGACCCAGTACTTC